Listed below are T cell receptor beta chains from one sample, sequenced in a study of Tregs in tolerant kidney transplant recipients. The protocol was immunoSEQ multiplex PCR, while the TCRdb copy is restricted to in-frame clones and leaves out a portion. The sample contains roughly 120,000 clones, 85% to 95% of which appear only once. The sample comprised CD4+ T cells from blood. The receptors originated from a human donor in good health. The CDR3 runs from the conserved cysteine through the conserved F or W. A D gene is named only where the DNA matches it firmly. Rows may omit the clone size; those that give it use once, few, many or a size class.

clone size | J gene | V gene | D gene | CDR3 DNA | CDR3 protein
. | TRBJ2-7 | TRBV19 | . | TGTGCCAGTAGTATCCCTGGGTCACAGGCCTACGAGCAGTACTTC | CASSIPGSQAYEQYF
. | TRBJ2-5 | TRBV29-1 | TRBD1 | TGCAGCATGACAGGGGGGTACCAAGAGACCCAGTACTTC | CSMTGGYQETQYF
. | TRBJ1-4 | TRBV27 | TRBD1 | TGTGCCAGCAGTCCAACAGGGGGATATTCAACTAATGAAAAACTGTTTTTT | CASSPTGGYSTNEKLFF
. | TRBJ1-2 | TRBV19 | . | TGTGCCAGTAGTATCCCCGGGGCCCCTCCGTACACCTTC | CASSIPGAPPYTF
. | TRBJ1-4 | TRBV18 | . | TGTGCCAGCTCACCAGCTGGAGGTGAAAAACTGTTTTTT | CASSPAGGEKLFF
. | TRBJ2-2 | TRBV27 | . | TGTGCCAGCAGTTTATTAGTGTCGAACACCGGGGAGCTGTTTTTT | CASSLLVSNTGELFF
. | TRBJ1-2 | TRBV2 | . | TGTGCCAGCAGTCCAATTTCTTATGGCTACACCTTC | CASSPISYGYTF
. | TRBJ2-7 | TRBV5-1 | TRBD1 | TGCGCCAGCAGCTTGGGGACAGGACCCCACGAGCAGTACTTC | CASSLGTGPHEQYF
. | TRBJ2-6 | TRBV5-4 | . | TGTGCCAGCAGCTTGAGGAGCTCTGGGGCCAACGTCCTGACTTTC | CASSLRSSGANVLTF
once | TRBJ2-1 | TRBV6-5 | . | TGTGCCAGCAGTTACTCGAGGCAGGACAATGAGCAGTTCTTC | CASSYSRQDNEQFF